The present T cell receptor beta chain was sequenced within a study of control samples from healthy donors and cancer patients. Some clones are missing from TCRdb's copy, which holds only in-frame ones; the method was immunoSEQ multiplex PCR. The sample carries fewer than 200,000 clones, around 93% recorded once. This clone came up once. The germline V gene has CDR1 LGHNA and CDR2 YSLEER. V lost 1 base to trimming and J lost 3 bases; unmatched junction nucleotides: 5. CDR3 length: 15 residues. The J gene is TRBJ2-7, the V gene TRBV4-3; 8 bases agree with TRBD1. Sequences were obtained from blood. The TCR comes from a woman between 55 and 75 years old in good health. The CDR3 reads CASSQGAGQVYEQYF. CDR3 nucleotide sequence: TGCGCCAGCAGCCAAGGGGCGGGACAGGTCTACGAGCAGTACTTC.